These 7 T cell receptor beta chains were sequenced from one sample in a study of vaccination effects on CD4 cells after COVID-19. Using immunoSEQ multiplex PCR, the repertoire was profiled, and TCRdb retains in-frame clones only, with some absent. The sample holds approximately 47,000 clones, just over 70% seen once. For these TCRs, the target antigens are not known. Scientists isolated CD4+ T cells after a roughly 9-day culture period ended. Participants each got two BNT162b2 or mRNA-1273 vaccine doses. Sequences were derived from CD4+ T cells from PBMCs cultured without peptide, sampled after COVID-19 vaccination. All receptors derive from a human donor who received a COVID-19 vaccine.

V and J are TRBV6-1 and TRBJ1-2; the D gene is possibly TRBD1 (6 bases). The CDR3 runs 17 residues. V shed 2 bases and J shed 5 bases, with 21 bases lying between them. Germline assignment: CDR1 MNHNS and CDR2 SASEGT. CDR3 sequence reads: CASSERVGRDIRYGYTF. The DNA of the CDR3 is TGTGCCAGCAGTGAACGGGTTGGCAGGGACATTAGGTATGGCTACACCTTC.

This chain uses TRBV27 with TRBJ1-1; D ambiguous. The CDR3 consists of 13 residues. The ends were cut back, 5 bases at V and 5 bases at J, with 12 bases in the middle. Germline lookup yields CDR1 MNHEY and CDR2 SMNVEV (reference sequence). CDR3 in amino acids: CASSPRVGTEAFF. The CDR3 region has the DNA TGTGCCAGCAGTCCAAGGGTGGGTACTGAAGCTTTCTTT.

V usage is TRBV28 and J usage is TRBJ1-4; 7 nucleotides match TRBD1. The V segment lost 7 bases and the J segment 8 bases; nucleotides outside the gene matches: 13. Germline V lookup: CDR1 MDHEN, CDR2 SYDVKM. This CDR3 spans 15 amino acids. The CDR3 reads CASTQKGARREKLFF. In DNA, the CDR3 is TGTGCCAGCACTCAGAAGGGGGCTCGGCGGGAAAAACTGTTTTTT.

V gene TRBV7-2 combines with J gene TRBJ1-1, with D uncertain. The CDR3 runs to 13 residues. Trimming cost V 2 bases and J 1 base, with 5 bases left between them. Germline CDR1 is SGHTA and CDR2 is FQGNSA. CDR3 residues: CASSLTGNTEAFF. In DNA form, the CDR3 reads TGTGCCAGCAGCTTAACCGGGAACACTGAAGCTTTCTTT.

The V call is TRBV2, the J call TRBJ1-1, with D perhaps matching TRBD1 (5 bases). The CDR3 is made up of 13 amino acids. Germline V gives CDR1 SNHLY, CDR2 FYNNEI. Between the trimmed V and J ends, which lost 11 bases and 3 bases, there was a span of 16 bases. The CDR3 here is CAAARAKDTEAFF. Here the CDR3 DNA reads TGTGCCGCCGCCAGGGCCAAGGACACTGAAGCTTTCTTT.

The V gene is TRBV5-1, the J gene TRBJ2-3; tentative D call: TRBD2 (6 bases). CDR1 is SGHRS, CDR2 YFSETQ, per germline. CDR3 length: 17 amino acids. The V end was cut by 0 bases, the J end by 0 bases, with 14 bases between. The CDR3 coding sequence is TGCGCCAGCAGCTTGGCGGCGGGATCCACTAGCACAGATACGCAGTATTTT. Protein product: CASSLAAGSTSTDTQYF. Using reference TRBV5-1 and TRBJ2-3 for the parts outside the CDR3, the full variable domain is KAGVTQTPRYLIKTRGQQVTLSCSPISGHRSVSWYQQTPGQGLQFLFEYFSETQRNKGNFPGRFSGRQFSNSRSEMNVSTLELGDSALYLCASSLAAGSTSTDTQYFGPGTRLTVL.

J is TRBJ2-7 and V is TRBV5-1, with D unresolved. The CDR3 has 13 residues. V shed 3 bases and J shed 3 bases, with 10 bases lying between them. Germline V lookup: CDR1 SGHRS, CDR2 YFSETQ. Here the CDR3 reads CASSSSELYEQYF. CDR3 nucleotides: TGCGCCAGCAGCTCTTCTGAGCTCTACGAGCAGTACTTC.